The present entry profiles one TCR beta chain with its context. No antigen is known for it. From germline, CDR1 is MGHDK and CDR2 SYGVNS. The CDR3 runs to 18 residues. V was clipped by 0 bases and J by 5 bases; unmatched bases: 15. Samples: about 28 days before transplant, then days 30, 100 and 180 after. The repertoire was sequenced with immunoSEQ multiplex PCR; TCRdb's copy has only in-frame clones and lacks some. This sample has around 5,000 clones; approximately 78% occur once, and the top ten carry approximately 12%. The sample is drawn from a study of T cell clonotyping in hematopoietic cell transplantation. Whole-study findings and limits: Graft donor and pretransplant recipient Inverse Simpson Index values predicted broader posttransplant TCR diversity. Few recipient clonotypes overlapped donors; over 95% were de novo at given depth. After transplant, recipient diversity fell while pathologically expanded clonotypes grew through day 180.

The sequencing used peripheral blood mononuclear cells, collected 30 days after allogeneic stem cell transplant. The rearrangement uses TRBV25-1 and TRBJ2-7; 8 nucleotides line up with TRBD1. This TCR was sampled from a male patient in his sixties who had an allogeneic stem cell transplant from an unrelated donor, so the T cells may come from the graft donor. Some clones in this sample may be carry-over from other donors' samples. DNA of the CDR3: TGTGCCAGCAGTGAATATCGAGAGGACAGGGTTACAGTAAACGAGCAGTACTTC. Its translation is CASSEYREDRVTVNEQYF.